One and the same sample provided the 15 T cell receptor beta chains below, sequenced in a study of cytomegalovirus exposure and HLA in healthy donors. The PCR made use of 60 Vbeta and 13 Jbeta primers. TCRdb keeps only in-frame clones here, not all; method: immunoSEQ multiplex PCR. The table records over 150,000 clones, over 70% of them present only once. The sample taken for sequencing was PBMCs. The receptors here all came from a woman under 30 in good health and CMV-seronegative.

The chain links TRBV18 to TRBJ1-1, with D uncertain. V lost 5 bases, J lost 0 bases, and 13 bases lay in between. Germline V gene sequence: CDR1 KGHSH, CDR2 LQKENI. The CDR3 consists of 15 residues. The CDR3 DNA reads TGTGCCAGCTCATTCACTCAGGATATGAACACTGAAGCTTTCTTT. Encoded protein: CASSFTQDMNTEAFF.

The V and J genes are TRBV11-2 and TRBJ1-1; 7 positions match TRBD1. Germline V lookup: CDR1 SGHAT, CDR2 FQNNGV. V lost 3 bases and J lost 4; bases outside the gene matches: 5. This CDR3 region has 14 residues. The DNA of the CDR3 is TGTGCCAGCAGCTTTTCCGACAGGGCCACTGAAGCTTTCTTT. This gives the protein CASSFSDRATEAFF.

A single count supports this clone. The CDR3 DNA reads TGTGCCAGCAGCTTAGATTCGGGGAGGGATGAGCAGTTCTTC. Translation: CASSLDSGRDEQFF. V is TRBV11-3 and J is TRBJ2-1; 7 nucleotides line up with TRBD2. The CDR3 length is 14 residues. CDR1 and CDR2 from the germline V gene are SGHNT and YENEEA. V lost 0 bases to trimming and J lost 8 bases; unmatched junction nucleotides: 4.

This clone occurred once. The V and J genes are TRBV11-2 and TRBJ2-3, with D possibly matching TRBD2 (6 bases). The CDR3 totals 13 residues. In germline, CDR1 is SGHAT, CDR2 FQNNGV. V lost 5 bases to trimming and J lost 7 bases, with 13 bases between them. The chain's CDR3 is CASSPTSHNTQYF. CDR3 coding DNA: TGTGCCAGCAGCCCGACTAGTCATAATACGCAGTATTTT. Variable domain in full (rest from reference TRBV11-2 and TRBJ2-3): EAGVAQSPRYKIIEKRQSVAFWCNPISGHATLYWYQQILGQGPKLLIQFQNNGVVDDSQLPKDRFSAERLKGVDSTLKIQPAKLEDSAVYLCASSPTSHNTQYFGPGTRLTVL.

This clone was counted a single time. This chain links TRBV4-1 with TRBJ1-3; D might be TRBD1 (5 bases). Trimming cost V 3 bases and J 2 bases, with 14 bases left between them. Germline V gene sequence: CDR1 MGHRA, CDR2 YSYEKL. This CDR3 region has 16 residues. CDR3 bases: TGCGCCAGCAGCCAGGAGGGGCTTGCCCCTGGAAACACCATATATTTT. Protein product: CASSQEGLAPGNTIYF.

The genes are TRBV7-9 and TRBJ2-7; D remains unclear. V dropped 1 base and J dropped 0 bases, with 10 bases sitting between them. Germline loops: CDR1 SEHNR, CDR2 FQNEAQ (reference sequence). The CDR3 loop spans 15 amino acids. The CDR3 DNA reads TGTGCCAGCAGCTTAGGACTTAGGAGCTCCTACGAGCAGTACTTC. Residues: CASSLGLRSSYEQYF.

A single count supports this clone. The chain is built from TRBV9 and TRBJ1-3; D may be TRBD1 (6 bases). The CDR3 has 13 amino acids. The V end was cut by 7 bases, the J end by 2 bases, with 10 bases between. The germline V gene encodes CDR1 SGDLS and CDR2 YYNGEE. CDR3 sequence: CASSGGPGNTIYF. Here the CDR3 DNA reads TGTGCCAGCTCGGGGGGGCCTGGAAACACCATATATTTT.

The CDR3 reads CATSRGKSGRMYEQYF. The CDR3 nucleotides are TGTGCCACCAGCAGGGGAAAAAGCGGGAGGATGTACGAGCAGTACTTC. The chain joins TRBV15 to TRBJ2-7; 9 bases agree with TRBD2. The CDR3 consists of 16 residues. The germline V gene encodes CDR1 LNHNV and CDR2 YYDKDF (reference sequence). V lost 3 bases, J lost 4 bases, and 10 bases stayed unmatched. Drawing the rest from reference TRBV15 and TRBJ2-7, the complete variable domain is DAMVIQNPRYQVTQFGKPVTLSCSQTLNHNVMYWYQQKSSQAPKLLFHYYDKDFNNEADTPDNFQSRRPNTSFCFLDIRSPGLGDTAMYLCATSRGKSGRMYEQYFGPGTRLTVT.

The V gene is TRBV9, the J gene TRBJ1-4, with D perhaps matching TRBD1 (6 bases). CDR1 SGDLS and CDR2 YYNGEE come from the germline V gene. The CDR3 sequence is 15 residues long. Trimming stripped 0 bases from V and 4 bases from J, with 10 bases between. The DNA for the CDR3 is TGTGCCAGCAGCGTAGATGGGACAAGTAATGAAAAACTGTTTTTT. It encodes CASSVDGTSNEKLFF.

CDR3 region: CASSPGQAGNTIYF. As DNA, the CDR3 is TGTGCCAGCTCACCAGGGCAGGCTGGAAACACCATATATTTT. This chain connects TRBV18 to TRBJ1-3; no reliable D call. CDR3 length equals 14 residues. Germline assignment: CDR1 KGHSH and CDR2 LQKENI. The V end was cut by 2 bases, the J end by 2 bases, with 7 bases between.

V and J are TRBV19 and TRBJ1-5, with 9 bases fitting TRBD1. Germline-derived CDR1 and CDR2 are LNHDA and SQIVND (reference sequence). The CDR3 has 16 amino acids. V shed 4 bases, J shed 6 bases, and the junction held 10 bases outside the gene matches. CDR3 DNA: TGTGCCAGTAGTAGTGGGGGACAGGGTGCGGCTCAGCCCCAGCATTTT. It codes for CASSSGGQGAAQPQHF.

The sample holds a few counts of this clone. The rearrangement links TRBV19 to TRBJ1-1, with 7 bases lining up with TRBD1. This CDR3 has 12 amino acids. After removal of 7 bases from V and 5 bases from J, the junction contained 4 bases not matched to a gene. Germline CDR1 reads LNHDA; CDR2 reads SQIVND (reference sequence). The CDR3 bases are TGTGCCAGTAAGACAGGGTGGACTGAAGCTTTCTTT. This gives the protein CASKTGWTEAFF.

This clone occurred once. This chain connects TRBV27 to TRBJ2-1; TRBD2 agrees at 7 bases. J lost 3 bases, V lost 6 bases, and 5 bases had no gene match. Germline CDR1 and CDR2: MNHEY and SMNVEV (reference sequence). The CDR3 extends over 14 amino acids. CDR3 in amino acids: CASRRLADYNEQFF. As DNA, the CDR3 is TGTGCCAGCAGACGGCTAGCGGACTACAATGAGCAGTTCTTC.

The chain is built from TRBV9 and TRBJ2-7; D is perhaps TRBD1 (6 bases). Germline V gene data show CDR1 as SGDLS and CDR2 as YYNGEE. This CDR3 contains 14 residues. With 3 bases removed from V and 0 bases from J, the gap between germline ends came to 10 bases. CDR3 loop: CASSEQGYSYEQYF. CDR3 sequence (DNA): TGTGCCAGCAGCGAACAGGGCTACTCCTACGAGCAGTACTTC.

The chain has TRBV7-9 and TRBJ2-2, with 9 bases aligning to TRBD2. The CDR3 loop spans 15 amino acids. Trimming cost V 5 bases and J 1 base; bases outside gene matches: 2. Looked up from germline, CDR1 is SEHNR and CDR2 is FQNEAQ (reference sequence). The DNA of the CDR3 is TGTGCCAGCAGCCCAGCGGGGGGGAACACCGGGGAGCTGTTTTTT. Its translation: CASSPAGGNTGELFF. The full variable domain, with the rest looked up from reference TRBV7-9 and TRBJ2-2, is DTGVSQNPRHKITKRGQNVTFRCDPISEHNRLYWYRQTLGQGPEFLTYFQNEAQLEKSRLLSDRFSAERPKGSFSTLEIQRTEQGDSAMYLCASSPAGGNTGELFFGEGSRLTVL.